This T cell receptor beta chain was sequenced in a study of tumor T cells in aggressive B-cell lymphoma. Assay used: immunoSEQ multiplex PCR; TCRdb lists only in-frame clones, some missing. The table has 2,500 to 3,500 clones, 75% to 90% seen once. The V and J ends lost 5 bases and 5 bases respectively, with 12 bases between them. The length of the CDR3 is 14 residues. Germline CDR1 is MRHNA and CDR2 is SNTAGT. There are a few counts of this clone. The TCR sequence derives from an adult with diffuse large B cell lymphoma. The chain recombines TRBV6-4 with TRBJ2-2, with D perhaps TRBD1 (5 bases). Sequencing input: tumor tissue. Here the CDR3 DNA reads TGTGCCAGCAGTAATTTCCCAGGGACCGGGGAGCTGTTTTTT. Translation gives CASSNFPGTGELFF.